This T cell receptor (beta chain) was recovered during a study of molecular identifiers for immune sequencing clone quantification (dated by TCRdb to the late 2010s). For context, the study as a whole: In a replicate experiment, RNA from around 20,000 or 100,000 naive CD8 T cells was split into five aliquots, four of which were sequenced. This methods study used CD8 T cells to benchmark TCR RNA copy counting and molecular-identifier clustering-based TCR repertoire sequencing (MIDCIRS). General conclusions and limits of the study: When barcode sub-clustering was not used, chimeric consensus sequences inflated TCR diversity, with chimeras reaching as high as 47%. Identical TCR molecules sharing a barcode could cause highly expanded clone sizes to be underestimated. The naive libraries included spiked-in Jurkat TCR RNA (more than nine copies' worth), and this Jurkat TCR RNA is not part of the donor repertoire. A single cell's worth of spiked-in Jurkat TCR RNA was reported detectable even among 850,000 to 1,000,000 naive CD8 T cells. Modeling estimated roughly 3.2 recovered TCR RNA copies per cell, compared with roughly 10 by digital PCR, which implies about 30% capture efficiency. In CMV-specific effector cells, clones with more than 20 RNA copies accounted for over 98% of molecules, whereas in naive cells such clones accounted for under 1%.

This clonotype came up many times. Its antigen remains unidentified. Qualities for individual bases were not recorded, and no much larger clone is one base off. V is shortened by 3 bases, J by 1 base, and the region joining them spans 15 bases. The CDR3 has 16 amino acids, counting the end cysteine and phenylalanine. Only the CDR3 DNA stays, 48 bases, in frame from base 1. Library generation was performed with PCR. The instrument given in TCRdb is Illumina HiSeq 4000. Preparation of bulk TCR libraries followed a previously described approach, with the TCR primers listed in Table S5. Purification of total RNA was performed with the Qiagen AllPrep DNA/RNA kit. Before any analysis, reads coming from multiple sequencing runs of the same library were combined into one pool. The published analysis was carried out like this. Reads were retained only if an exact TCR constant sequence was present, and the retained reads were trimmed to 150 nt and grouped according to their 12-nt molecular barcodes. Reads in each barcode group were sub-clustered using a 15% Levenshtein threshold, and a quality-weighted consensus sequence was built for each RNA molecule. Non-functional sequences were excluded, and lower-count sequences lying one edit away from another sequence were also excluded. On the basis of fitting two negative binomial distributions, barcode sub-clusters with fewer than 20% of the maximum read count were discarded. TCRdb redid the processing of the public reads, applying fastp at Q25 and MiXCR, and retained in-frame beta chains. Every entry covers one CDR3 protein and lists the most common genes and DNA from its rows. TCRdb's processing, not the authors' own work, is the source of the V and J calls. The sample table holds about 300,000 distinct CDR3 sequences, of which over 20% were seen once. Of the sample, approximately 0.84% falls within the top ten clones.

Libraries of naive CD8 T cells were generated from roughly 21,000 to 960,000 sorted cells, with 10%, 30% or 50% of the purified RNA used. Naive CD8 T cells were FACS-sorted as CD8+CD4-CCR7+CD45RA+ on a BD FACSAria II into RLT Plus buffer. Roughly nine TCR copies' worth of Jurkat RNA were spiked into 20,000-1,000,000 naive CD8 T cell samples to test detection sensitivity. Enrichment of CD8 T cells was performed with RosetteSep CD8+ T Cell Enrichment Cocktail and Ficoll-Paque, after which ACK red cell lysis was carried out. The sequence links TRBV12-3 or TRBV12-4 to TRBJ1-2, and perhaps TRBD1 as D gene, on 5 matching bases. What was sequenced was naive CD8+ T cells from blood, with Jurkat cell RNA spiked in. This specimen's cell subset or site label, per the study, means: FACS-sorted CD8+CD4-CCR7+CD45RA+ naive T cells. This sequence was found in a human donor in good health. Some libraries in this study had Jurkat cell RNA spiked in. The CDR3 protein is CASSLVEGNSNYGYTF. The DNA sequence is as follows: TGTGCCAGCAGTTTGGTAGAGGGGAACAGTAACTATGGCTACACCTTC.